A selection of T cell receptor beta chains follows, all from one sample in a study of blood T cell repertoires in COVID-19. Clones were sequenced by immunoSEQ multiplex PCR, and TCRdb holds only the in-frame ones, with some missing. The data show fewer than 700,000 clones, about 88% seen once. The material sequenced was peripheral blood. The source is a woman aged 50 to 65 with COVID-19, enrolled during active disease. Both conserved end residues are part of each CDR3. D genes are given only for firm matches. Rows may omit the clone size; those that give it use once, few, many or a size class.

v_call,clone_size,j_call,d_call,cdr3_nt,cdr3_aa
TRBV2,NA,TRBJ1-1,NA,TGTGCCAGCAGGACTTTCAGGAACACTGAAGCTTTCTTT,CASRTFRNTEAFF
TRBV30,NA,TRBJ1-5,NA,TGTGCCTGGAGTGGGGAGTCTCTACGAAGCCAGCCCCAGCATTTT,CAWSGESLRSQPQHF
TRBV3-1/TRBV3-2,NA,TRBJ2-3,TRBD2,TGTGCCAGCAGCCAAGAAGGGCGGGGGGGCACAGATACGCAGTATTTT,CASSQEGRGGTDTQYF
TRBV18,NA,TRBJ1-1,NA,TGTGCCAGCTCGCCAACACCGAACACTGAAGCTTTCTTT,CASSPTPNTEAFF
TRBV3-1/TRBV3-2,NA,TRBJ1-2,TRBD1,TGTGCCAGCAGCCAGAGGGACAGGCTAGGCTATGGCTACACCTTC,CASSQRDRLGYGYTF
TRBV7-8,NA,TRBJ2-2,NA,TGTGCCAGCAGCTTAGGGCGGAGTCACACCGGGGAGCTGTTTTTT,CASSLGRSHTGELFF
TRBV12-5,NA,TRBJ1-2,NA,TGTGCTAGTGGACCCACAGGGTATGGCTACACCTTC,CASGPTGYGYTF
TRBV19,once,TRBJ2-1,NA,TGTGCCAGTAGTGCGCCCCGTAGTGAGGATGAGCAGTTCTTC,CASSAPRSEDEQFF
TRBV19,once,TRBJ1-2,TRBD1,TGTGCCAGTAGTGGAAGGAACAGGGGGCGTTATGGCTACACCTTC,CASSGRNRGRYGYTF
TRBV3-1/TRBV3-2,once,TRBJ2-7,TRBD1,TGTGCCAGCAGCCAAGGACAGGGGGCGTGGGAGCAGTACTTC,CASSQGQGAWEQYF
TRBV6-5,NA,TRBJ2-4,TRBD1,TGTGCCAGCAGTTACTTAGGGGGCCCAGCCAAAAACATTCAGTACTTC,CASSYLGGPAKNIQYF
TRBV6-5,NA,TRBJ1-5,NA,TGTGCCAGCAGGAGACGCCAGGGAGGTCAGCCCCAGCATTTT,CASRRRQGGQPQHF
TRBV10-3,NA,TRBJ2-3,TRBD2,TGTGCCACCCGGGGGGGCCGGGGCACAGATACGCAGTATTTT,CATRGGRGTDTQYF
TRBV30,NA,TRBJ1-1,TRBD1,TGTGCCTGGAGCCTCGGGACAGGCCCTGAAGCTTTCTTT,CAWSLGTGPEAFF
TRBV12-3/TRBV12-4,NA,TRBJ1-1,NA,TGTGCCAGCAGTGCCCAGGGTATCACTGAAGCTTTCTTT,CASSAQGITEAFF
TRBV7-9,NA,TRBJ1-5,TRBD1,TGTGCCAGCAGCTCGACAGGGTTTCCGGGTCAGCCCCAGCATTTT,CASSSTGFPGQPQHF
TRBV6-5,NA,TRBJ2-3,TRBD2,TGTGCCAGCAGGAGCGGGGGAAGGGATACGCAGTATTTT,CASRSGGRDTQYF
TRBV5-1,NA,TRBJ1-2,TRBD1,TGCGCCAGCAGCTTGCGACAGGGGGTATCCTATGGCTACACCTTC,CASSLRQGVSYGYTF